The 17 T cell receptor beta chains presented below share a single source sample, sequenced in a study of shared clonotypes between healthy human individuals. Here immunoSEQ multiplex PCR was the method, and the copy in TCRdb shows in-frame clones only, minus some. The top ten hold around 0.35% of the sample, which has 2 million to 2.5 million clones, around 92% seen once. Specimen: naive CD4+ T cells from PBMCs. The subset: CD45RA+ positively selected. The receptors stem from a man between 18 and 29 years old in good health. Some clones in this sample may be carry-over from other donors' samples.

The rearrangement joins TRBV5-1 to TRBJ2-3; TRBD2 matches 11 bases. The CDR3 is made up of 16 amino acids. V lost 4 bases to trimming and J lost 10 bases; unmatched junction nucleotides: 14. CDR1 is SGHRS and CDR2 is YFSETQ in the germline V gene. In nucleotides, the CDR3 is TGCGCCAGCAGCGTAGGGACTAGCGGAACCCTATCTCCGCAGTATTTT. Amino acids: CASSVGTSGTLSPQYF.

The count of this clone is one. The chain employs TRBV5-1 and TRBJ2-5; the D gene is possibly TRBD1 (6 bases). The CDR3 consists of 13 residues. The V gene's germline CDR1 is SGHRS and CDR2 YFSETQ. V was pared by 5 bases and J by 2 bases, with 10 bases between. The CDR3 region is CASRNTGQETQYF. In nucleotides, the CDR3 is TGCGCCAGCAGGAATACAGGGCAAGAGACCCAGTACTTC. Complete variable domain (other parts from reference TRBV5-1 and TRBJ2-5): KAGVTQTPRYLIKTRGQQVTLSCSPISGHRSVSWYQQTPGQGLQFLFEYFSETQRNKGNFPGRFSGRQFSNSRSEMNVSTLELGDSALYLCASRNTGQETQYFGPGTRLLVL.

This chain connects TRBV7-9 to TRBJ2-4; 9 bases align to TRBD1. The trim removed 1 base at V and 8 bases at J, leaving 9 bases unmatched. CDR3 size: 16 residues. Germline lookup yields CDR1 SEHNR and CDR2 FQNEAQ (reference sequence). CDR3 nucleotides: TGTGCCAGCAGCTTAGGAAAACCGGGACAGGGACACATTCAGTACTTC. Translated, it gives CASSLGKPGQGHIQYF.

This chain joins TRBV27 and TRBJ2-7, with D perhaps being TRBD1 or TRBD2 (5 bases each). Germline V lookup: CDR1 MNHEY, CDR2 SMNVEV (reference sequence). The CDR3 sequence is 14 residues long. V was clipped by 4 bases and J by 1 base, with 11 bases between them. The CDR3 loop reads CASSSRDPSYEQYF. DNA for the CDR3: TGTGCCAGCAGTTCTAGGGACCCGTCCTACGAGCAGTACTTC.

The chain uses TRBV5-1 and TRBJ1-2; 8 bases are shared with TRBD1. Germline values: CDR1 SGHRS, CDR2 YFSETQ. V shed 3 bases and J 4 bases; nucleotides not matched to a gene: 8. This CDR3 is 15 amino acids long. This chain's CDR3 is CASSSRQGIIYGYTF. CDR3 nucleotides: TGCGCCAGCAGCTCACGACAGGGGATTATCTATGGCTACACCTTC.

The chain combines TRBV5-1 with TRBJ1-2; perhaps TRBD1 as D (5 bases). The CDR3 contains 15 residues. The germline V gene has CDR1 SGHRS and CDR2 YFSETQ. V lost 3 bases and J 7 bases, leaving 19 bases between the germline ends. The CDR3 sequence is CASSSRDSYIGGYTF. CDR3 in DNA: TGCGCCAGCAGCTCGAGGGACTCCTACATAGGTGGCTACACCTTC.

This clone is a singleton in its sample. The CDR3 sequence is CASSRDRGRSNNEQFF. The DNA of the CDR3 is TGTGCCAGCAGCCGCGACAGGGGGCGATCCAACAATGAGCAGTTCTTC. The chain uses TRBV5-4 and TRBJ2-1, with 10 bases fitting TRBD1. CDR1 is SGHNT, CDR2 YYREEE, per germline (reference sequence). CDR3 length: 16 residues. The V gene end was trimmed by 4 bases and the J gene end by 5 bases; junction bases not matched to a gene: 9.

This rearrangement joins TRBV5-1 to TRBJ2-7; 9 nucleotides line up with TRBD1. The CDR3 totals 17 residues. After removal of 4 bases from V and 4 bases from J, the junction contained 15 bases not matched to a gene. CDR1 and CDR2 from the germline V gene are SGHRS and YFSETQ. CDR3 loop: CASSDPTGTGIPYEQYF. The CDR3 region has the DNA TGCGCCAGCAGCGACCCAACCGGGACAGGGATCCCTTACGAGCAGTACTTC.

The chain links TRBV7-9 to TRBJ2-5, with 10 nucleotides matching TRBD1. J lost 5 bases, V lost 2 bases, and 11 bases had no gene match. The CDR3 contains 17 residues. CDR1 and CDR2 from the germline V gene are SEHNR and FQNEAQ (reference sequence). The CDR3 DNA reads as TGTGCCAGCAGCTTAACCCCGGTCGACAGGGGGCGGGAGACCCAGTACTTC. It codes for CASSLTPVDRGRETQYF.

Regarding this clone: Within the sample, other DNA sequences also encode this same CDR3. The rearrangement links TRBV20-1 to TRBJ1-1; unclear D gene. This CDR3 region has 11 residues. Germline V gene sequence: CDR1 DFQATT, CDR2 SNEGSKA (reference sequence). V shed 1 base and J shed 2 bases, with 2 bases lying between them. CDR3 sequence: CSARVNTEAFF. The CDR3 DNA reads TGCAGTGCTAGAGTAAACACTGAAGCTTTCTTT.

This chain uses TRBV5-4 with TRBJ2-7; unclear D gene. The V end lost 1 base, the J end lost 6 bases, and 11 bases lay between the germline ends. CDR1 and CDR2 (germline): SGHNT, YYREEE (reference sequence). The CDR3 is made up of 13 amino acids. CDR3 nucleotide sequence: TGTGCCAGCAGCTTGTCACCGGAAGGCGAGCAGTACTTC. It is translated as CASSLSPEGEQYF. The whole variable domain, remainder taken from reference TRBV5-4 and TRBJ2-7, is ETGVTQSPTHLIKTRGQQVTLRCSSQSGHNTVSWYQQALGQGPQFIFQYYREEENGRGNFPPRFSGLQFPNYSSELNVNALELDDSALYLCASSLSPEGEQYFGPGTRLTVT.

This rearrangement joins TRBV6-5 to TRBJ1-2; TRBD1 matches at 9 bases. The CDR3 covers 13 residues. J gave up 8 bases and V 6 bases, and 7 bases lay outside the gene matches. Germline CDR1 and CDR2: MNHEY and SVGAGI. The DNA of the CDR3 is TGTGCCAGCAGCGGGACAGGGAAGAGCGGCTACACCTTC. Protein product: CASSGTGKSGYTF.

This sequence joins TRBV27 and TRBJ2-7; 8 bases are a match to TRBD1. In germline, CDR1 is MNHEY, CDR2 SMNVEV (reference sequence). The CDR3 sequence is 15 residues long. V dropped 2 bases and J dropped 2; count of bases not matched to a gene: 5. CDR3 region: CASSLIRRGPYEQYF. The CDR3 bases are TGTGCCAGCAGTTTAATCCGCAGGGGGCCCTACGAGCAGTACTTC.

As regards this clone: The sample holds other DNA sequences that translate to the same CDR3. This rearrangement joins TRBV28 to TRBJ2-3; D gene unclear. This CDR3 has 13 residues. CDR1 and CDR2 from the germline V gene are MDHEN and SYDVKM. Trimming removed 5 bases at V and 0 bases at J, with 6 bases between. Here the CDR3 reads CASSPQSTDTQYF. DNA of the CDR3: TGTGCCAGCAGTCCCCAAAGCACAGATACGCAGTATTTT.

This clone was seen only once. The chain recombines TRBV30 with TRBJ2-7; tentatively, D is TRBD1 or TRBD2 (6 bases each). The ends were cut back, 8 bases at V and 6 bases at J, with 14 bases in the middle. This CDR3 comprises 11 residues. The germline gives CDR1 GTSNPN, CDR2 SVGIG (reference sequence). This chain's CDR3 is CARGTQGEQYF. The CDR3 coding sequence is TGTGCCCGGGGGACACAGGGCGAGCAGTACTTC.

The CDR3 loop is CASSHQTSGASYEQYF. The DNA for the CDR3 is TGTGCCAGCAGCCACCAAACTAGCGGGGCCTCCTACGAGCAGTACTTC. V gene TRBV7-9 combines with J gene TRBJ2-7; 10 bases fit TRBD2. This CDR3 region has 16 residues. Germline values: CDR1 SEHNR, CDR2 FQNEAQ (reference sequence). Trimming at V came to 5 bases and at J to 0 bases, leaving 7 bases not matched to a gene.

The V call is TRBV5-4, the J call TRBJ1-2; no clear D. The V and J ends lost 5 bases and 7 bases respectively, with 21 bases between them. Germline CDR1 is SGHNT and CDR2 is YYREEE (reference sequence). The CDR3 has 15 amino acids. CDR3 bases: TGTGCCAGCAGACCTCCCGGGTCGCAGGAGGGTGGCTACACCTTC. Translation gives CASRPPGSQEGGYTF.